The 14 T cell receptor beta chains in this list originate from one sample, sequenced in a study of cytomegalovirus exposure and HLA in healthy donors. In the PCR, 60 Vbeta and 13 Jbeta primers were used. TCRdb's table, derived via immunoSEQ multiplex PCR, lists solely in-frame clones and lacks some. The sample holds around 160,000 clones, roughly two thirds seen once. Sequencing was performed on PBMCs. All receptors come from a middle-aged woman in good health and CMV-seropositive.

This sequence joins TRBV7-9 and TRBJ2-3; TRBD1 aligns across 7 bases. The length of the CDR3 is 17 residues. With V trimmed by 5 bases and J by 2 bases, 13 bases remained unmatched. CDR1 is SEHNR and CDR2 is FQNEAQ in the germline V gene (reference sequence). Here the CDR3 reads CASSPLAGTDITDTQYF. The CDR3 coding sequence is TGTGCCAGCAGCCCGCTAGCCGGGACAGATATCACAGATACGCAGTATTTT.

V gene TRBV6-5 combines with J gene TRBJ1-2; D gene ambiguous. Deletions cut 4 bases from V and 5 bases from J, with 17 bases between. The CDR3 sequence is 15 residues long. Germline V gene data show CDR1 as MNHEY and CDR2 as SVGAGI. DNA of the CDR3: TGTGCCAGCAGTTTATCGATTCCGGGAGATTATGGCTACACCTTC. Its protein product is CASSLSIPGDYGYTF.

The genes are TRBV5-4 and TRBJ2-7; 8 positions agree with TRBD2. The trim removed 0 bases at V and 5 bases at J, leaving 10 bases unmatched. Germline assignment: CDR1 SGHNT and CDR2 YYREEE (reference sequence). This CDR3 comprises 16 residues. CDR3 protein: CASSLVGSGRDNEQYF. The CDR3 DNA reads as TGTGCCAGCAGCTTGGTTGGCAGCGGGAGAGACAACGAGCAGTACTTC.

The V and J genes are TRBV7-3 and TRBJ2-5; possibly TRBD2 for D (5 bases). In germline, CDR1 is SGHTA, CDR2 FQGTGA. This CDR3 is built from 16 residues. V gave up 5 bases and J gave up 5 bases, with 21 bases separating them. As DNA, the CDR3 is TGTGCCAGCAGCGTATTACACCTAGCAAGGCTTGAGACCCAGTACTTC. Amino acid sequence: CASSVLHLARLETQYF.

The rearrangement joins TRBV15 to TRBJ2-3, with D perhaps matching TRBD2 (6 bases). Trimming left V 1 base short and J 1 base short, with 18 bases between. Germline CDR1 reads LNHNV; CDR2 reads YYDKDF (reference sequence). The CDR3 contains 18 residues. The CDR3 loop reads CATSRVGGGVLGTDTQYF. In DNA form, the CDR3 reads TGTGCCACCAGCAGAGTGGGTGGCGGGGTTTTGGGCACAGATACGCAGTATTTT.

This sequence joins TRBV5-1 and TRBJ2-7; 7 positions agree with TRBD2. V shed 0 bases and J 2 bases; nucleotides not matched to a gene: 8. Germline V gene data show CDR1 as SGHRS and CDR2 as YFSETQ. CDR3 length: 16 residues. The chain's CDR3 is CASSLAGVGGPYEQYF. The CDR3 DNA reads as TGCGCCAGCAGCTTGGCCGGCGTGGGAGGGCCCTACGAGCAGTACTTC.

The rearrangement uses TRBV25-1 and TRBJ2-3, with 7 bases lining up with TRBD1. This CDR3 is built from 15 residues. CDR1 and CDR2 from the germline V gene are MGHDK and SYGVNS. The V and J ends lost 6 bases and 0 bases, in that order; junction bases with no gene match: 6. CDR3 protein: CASRQTGWSTDTQYF. The CDR3 DNA is TGTGCCAGCAGGCAGACAGGGTGGAGCACAGATACGCAGTATTTT.

V usage is TRBV14 and J usage is TRBJ1-2, with a weak D call TRBD1 (6 bases). CDR3 length equals 15 residues. Germline-derived CDR1 and CDR2 are SGHDN and FVKESK. The ends were cut back, 4 bases at V and 5 bases at J, with 17 bases in the middle. CDR3 bases: TGTGCCAGCAGCCCCTTAGGGGGGGACGGATATGGCTACACCTTC. Protein sequence: CASSPLGGDGYGYTF. Full variable domain (remainder filled in from reference TRBV14 and TRBJ1-2): EAGVTQFPSHSVIEKGQTVTLRCDPISGHDNLYWYRRVMGKEIKFLLHFVKESKQDESGMPNNRFLAERTGGTYSTLKVQPAELEDSGVYFCASSPLGGDGYGYTFGSGTRLTVV.

The gene calls are TRBV18 and TRBJ1-1; 9 bases align to TRBD1. Germline CDR1 and CDR2: KGHSH and LQKENI. J was trimmed by 6 bases and V by 4 bases; bases with no gene match: 6. The CDR3 is 14 residues long. This CDR3 is CASSLGQGVAEAFF. In DNA, the CDR3 is TGTGCCAGCTCACTGGGACAGGGAGTGGCTGAAGCTTTCTTT. The whole variable domain, remainder taken from reference TRBV18 and TRBJ1-1, is NAGVMQNPRHLVRRRGQEARLRCSPMKGHSHVYWYRQLPEEGLKFMVYLQKENIIDESGMPKERFSAEFPKEGPSILRIQQVVRGDSAAYFCASSLGQGVAEAFFGQGTRLTVV.

The chain employs TRBV18 and TRBJ1-3; no definite D call. The CDR3 loop spans 15 amino acids. The germline V and J ends were trimmed by 3 bases and 1 base, with 10 bases remaining between them. CDR1 KGHSH and CDR2 LQKENI come from the germline V gene. The CDR3 bases are TGTGCCAGCTCACCGTTGAGCGGTTCTGGAAACACCATATATTTT. Its translation: CASSPLSGSGNTIYF.

The chain links TRBV14 to TRBJ2-5; TRBD1 matches at 8 bases. Germline V gene sequence: CDR1 SGHDN, CDR2 FVKESK. The length of the CDR3 is 16 residues. J was trimmed by 5 bases and V by 4 bases; bases with no gene match: 12. CDR3 loop: CASSPLGQGLKETQYF. The CDR3, as DNA: TGTGCCAGCAGCCCGCTCGGACAGGGCCTCAAGGAGACCCAGTACTTC.

The chain combines TRBV10-3 with TRBJ1-1, with TRBD1 identical over 7 bases. J lost 7 bases, V lost 8 bases, and 4 bases had no gene match. Germline V gene lookup returns CDR1 ENHRY and CDR2 SYGVKD. The CDR3 runs to 11 residues. CDR3 region: CAIQGDGEAFF. CDR3 in DNA: TGTGCCATCCAGGGGGATGGTGAAGCTTTCTTT.

CDR3 nucleotide sequence: TGTGCCAGCAGCCACCAGGGAACAGATACGCAGTATTTT. Encoded protein: CASSHQGTDTQYF. The rearrangement links TRBV28 to TRBJ2-3; perhaps TRBD1 as D (5 bases). The CDR3 runs 13 residues. V was trimmed by 6 bases and J by 3 bases, leaving 10 bases between them. Germline V gene data show CDR1 as MDHEN and CDR2 as SYDVKM.

The V gene is TRBV6-4, the J gene TRBJ2-5, with 15 bases lining up with TRBD2. The CDR3 is 16 amino acids. Looked up from germline, CDR1 is MRHNA and CDR2 is SNTAGT. V was pared by 5 bases and J by 2 bases, with 3 bases of the junction left unmatched. In DNA form, the CDR3 reads TGTGCCAGCAGTCCCGGACTAGCGGGAGGGCAAGAGACCCAGTACTTC. Amino acid sequence: CASSPGLAGGQETQYF.